Below, 19 T cell receptor beta chains from the same sample are listed, as sequenced in a study of blood T cells in healthy people across ages. With a J-beta primer mix and a sample-barcoded 5' primer, a second PCR ran about 6 to 11 cycles. TCRdb re-called the 5' RACE reads with MiXCR, one entry per CDR3 protein. Among 650,000 to 700,000 distinct CDR3 sequences, more than 45% were seen once, and the ten largest hold approximately 12%. The sample taken for sequencing was blood. The receptors originated from an elderly woman in good health.

This clonotype was counted a single time. One base away lies a much larger clone, so this may be a sequencing read error. The chain employs TRBV21-1 and TRBJ1-2; TRBD1 is taken as the D call from the table, unchecked against the DNA. TRBV21-1 is described as a pseudogene. The CDR3 is made up of 18 amino acids. The CDR3 DNA reads TGTGCCGGCAGCAAAAGACGGGGGGGGCATTTTCCCCACTATGGCTACACCTTC. Protein product: CAGSKRRGGHFPHYGYTF.

V is TRBV20-1 and J is TRBJ2-5, with D possibly TRBD1 on 6 matching bases. Per the germline V gene, CDR1 is DFQATT and CDR2 is SNEGSKA (reference sequence). V was clipped by 6 bases and J by 1 base, with 15 bases between them. The CDR3 consists of 14 residues. The CDR3 spells CSAHRAPSQETQYF. The DNA for the CDR3 is TGCAGTGCGCACAGGGCCCCTAGCCAAGAGACCCAGTACTTC.

The chain joins TRBV20-1 to TRBJ2-4, with D unresolved. The assigned J gene may be wrong: the sequence end matches TRBJ2-7 better. The CDR3 is 12 amino acids. In germline, CDR1 is DFQATT, CDR2 SNEGSKA (reference sequence). CDR3 sequence reads: CSAPLGSYEQYF. CDR3 coding DNA: TGCAGTGCCCCTCTGGGGTCCTACGAGCAGTACTTC.

The chain couples TRBV7-4 to TRBJ1-2, with 8 positions matching TRBD1. CDR3 size: 15 residues. The germline V gene has CDR1 SGHVT and CDR2 SQSDAQ. The junction had 13 bases not matched to a gene; V was cut back by 5 bases and J by 8 bases. The CDR3 DNA follows: TGTGCCAGCAGCCACCAACAGGGGGAAGAGCCGGGCTACACCTTC. Encoded protein: CASSHQQGEEPGYTF.

The rearrangement uses TRBV25-1 and TRBJ1-6, with 8 bases that match TRBD1. The CDR3 consists of 15 residues. The trim removed 5 bases at V and 7 bases at J, leaving 7 bases unmatched. Germline V gene sequence: CDR1 MGHDK, CDR2 SYGVNS. As DNA, the CDR3 is TGTGCCAGCAGTAAGACAGGGGTTTGGAATTCACCCCTCCACTTT. Protein sequence: CASSKTGVWNSPLHF.

As to this clonotype: Germline and junction disagree at one end, which may indicate a read error. V is TRBV7-7 and J is TRBJ2-4, with D possibly TRBD2 on 5 matching bases. Germline lookup yields CDR1 SSHAT and CDR2 FNYEAQ (reference sequence). This CDR3 region has 17 residues. CDR3 region: CASSLILANLAKNIQYF. CDR3 nucleotides: TGTGCTAGCAGCTTAATTCTAGCAAATCTAGCCAAAAACATTCAGTACTTC.

This chain joins TRBV5-1 and TRBJ2-7, with TRBD1 identical over 7 bases. This CDR3 has 15 amino acids. Germline-derived CDR1 and CDR2 are SGHRS and YFSETQ. The ends lost 3 bases at V and 2 bases at J; junction bases unmatched: 8. DNA of the CDR3: TGCGCCAGCAGCTCAACGACGGGACAGACCTACGAGCAGTACTTC. This gives the protein CASSSTTGQTYEQYF.

For this clonotype: It may be a read error: a sequence one base away is much more abundant. The CDR3 protein is CASIFRRRKPSYNEQFF. CDR3 sequence (DNA): TGTGCCAGCATCTTTAGACGCCGAAAACCATCCTACAATGAGCAGTTCTTC. The chain carries TRBV27 and TRBJ2-1; D remains unclear. The germline V and J ends were trimmed by 7 bases and 1 base, with 20 bases remaining between them. This CDR3 is built from 17 residues. CDR1 MNHEY and CDR2 SMNVEV come from the germline V gene (reference sequence).

The V gene is TRBV7-9, the J gene TRBJ1-6, with D tentatively TRBD1 (5 bases). Germline CDR1 and CDR2: SEHNR and FQNEAQ (reference sequence). With 7 bases removed from V and 0 bases from J, the gap between germline ends came to 10 bases. This CDR3 is built from 15 residues. CDR3 loop: CASTRGSSYNSPLHF. CDR3 nucleotide sequence: TGTGCCAGCACCCGGGGGAGCTCCTATAATTCACCCCTCCACTTT.

The chain links TRBV12-3 or TRBV12-4 to TRBJ1-2; 9 bases agree with TRBD1. V shed 6 bases and J 6 bases; nucleotides not matched to a gene: 11. This CDR3 comprises 15 residues. CDR3 bases: TGTGCCAGCAGCCCCGGACAGGGGCCCAGGAATGGCTACACCTTC. It specifies CASSPGQGPRNGYTF.

As for this clonotype: This sequence may be a read error, since a much larger clone differs from it by one base. This chain uses TRBV6-4 with TRBJ2-4; 9 bases map to TRBD1. The germline V gene encodes CDR1 MRHNA and CDR2 SNTAGT. The CDR3 has 13 amino acids. J lost 12 bases, V lost 3 bases, and 6 bases had no gene match. CDR3 bases: TGTGCCAGCAGTGAAGGGACAGGGAGCAGTCAGTACTTC. Residues: CASSEGTGSSQYF.

This clonotype was recorded a few times. J is TRBJ1-2 and V is TRBV5-6; D ambiguous. CDR1 SGHDT and CDR2 YYEEEE come from the germline V gene. There are 13 residues in the CDR3. Trimming left V 0 bases short and J 13 bases short, with 16 bases between. In nucleotides, the CDR3 is TGTGCCAGCAGCTTGGAGGTACGGGGTCTCCTCACCTTC. The encoded protein is CASSLEVRGLLTF.

Comment on this clonotype: Given a much more abundant clone one base away, this may be a read error. The chain carries TRBV11-2 and TRBJ2-1; 8 bases agree with TRBD2. The germline V gene encodes CDR1 SGHAT and CDR2 FQNNGV. The CDR3 has 15 amino acids. CDR3: CTSSSLSGRYNEQFF. The CDR3 region has the DNA TGTACCAGCAGCTCTTTGAGCGGGAGATACAATGAGCAGTTCTTC.

V is TRBV7-9 and J is TRBJ2-1; TRBD2 agrees at 7 bases. CDR1 is SEHNR and CDR2 is FQNEAQ in the germline V gene (reference sequence). The CDR3 covers 16 residues. Trimming removed 1 base from V and 2 bases from J; junction bases left unmatched: 5. CDR3: CASSLEGEGPYNEQFF. The CDR3 region has the DNA TGTGCCAGCAGCTTAGAAGGGGAGGGCCCCTACAATGAGCAGTTCTTC.

The V and J genes are TRBV28 and TRBJ2-6; no reliable D call. Looked up from germline, CDR1 is MDHEN and CDR2 is SYDVKM. This CDR3 is 15 amino acids long. V lost 4 bases and J lost 0, with 7 bases in between. CDR3 protein: CASSSTRSGANVLTF. The CDR3 DNA follows: TGTGCCAGCAGTTCTACACGCTCTGGGGCCAACGTCCTGACTTTC.

The rearrangement uses TRBV2 and TRBJ2-7; the D is unclear. Germline CDR1 and CDR2: SNHLY and FYNNEI. This CDR3 comprises 13 residues. Trimming pared 3 bases from V and 6 bases from J, leaving 12 bases between. CDR3 sequence reads: CASSDLGTTEQYF. CDR3 in DNA: TGTGCCAGCAGTGATTTAGGCACTACCGAGCAGTACTTC.

The J gene is TRBJ2-3, the V gene TRBV29-1, with TRBD2 matching 7 bases. Germline V gene sequence: CDR1 SQVTM, CDR2 ANQGSEA. The V and J ends lost 3 bases and 3 bases, in that order; junction bases with no gene match: 9. This CDR3 has 15 amino acids. The CDR3 loop reads CSVDGEGYSTDTQYF. The CDR3 coding sequence is TGCAGCGTTGATGGGGAGGGATATTCAACAGATACGCAGTATTTT.

This chain uses TRBV7-2 with TRBJ2-3; D might be TRBD2 (6 bases). CDR1 SGHTA and CDR2 FQGNSA come from the germline V gene. The CDR3 covers 14 residues. V lost 5 bases, J lost 6 bases, and 15 bases lay in between. In nucleotides, the CDR3 is TGTGCCAGCAGCCTGAGGACTAATCGGGATACGCAGTATTTT. Protein: CASSLRTNRDTQYF. Full variable domain (outside the CDR3, taken from reference TRBV7-2 and TRBJ2-3): GAGVSQSPSNKVTEKGKDVELRCDPISGHTALYWYRQSLGQGLEFLIYFQGNSAPDKSGLPSDRFSAERTGGSVSTLTIQRTQQEDSAVYLCASSLRTNRDTQYFGPGTRLTVL.

The genes are TRBV4-1 and TRBJ2-7; TRBD1 agrees at 9 bases. The CDR3 sequence is 15 residues long. Germline lookup yields CDR1 MGHRA and CDR2 YSYEKL. V was clipped by 5 bases and J by 5 bases; unmatched bases: 10. The CDR3 sequence is CASSSEGQGGDEQYF. CDR3 DNA sequence: TGCGCCAGCAGCAGTGAGGGACAGGGAGGCGACGAGCAGTACTTC.